This TCR beta chain was sequenced for a study of blood T cell repertoires in COVID-19. Study-level background: The study drew acute and convalescent COVID-19 samples from the United States, Italy and Spain. T cells, B-cell-depleted T cells, or PBMCs supplied cDNA or gDNA.

Authors' data handling: Amplified reference gene primers provided the basis for estimating nucleated cell counts. Method: immunoSEQ multiplex PCR; TCRdb's copy keeps in-frame clones and lacks some. V and J calls and clone size are copied from that table; D and trimming were computed from the DNA. The table has fewer than 200,000 clones, over 75% seen once. The germline gives CDR1 MRHNA, CDR2 SNTAGT. V was clipped by 7 bases and J by 6 bases; unmatched bases: 13. This CDR3 comprises 15 residues. Sequencing was performed on peripheral blood. The chain recombines TRBV6-4 with TRBJ1-2, with TRBD1 matching over 8 bases. The TCR originated in a man in his 70s with active or convalescent COVID-19. CDR3 DNA sequence: TGTGCCAGCAACCTATACCCGGACAGGGAGGATGGCTACACCTTC. It encodes CASNLYPDREDGYTF.